This is a list of T cell receptor beta chains from one sample in a study of T cell responses to AZD1222 COVID-19 vaccine. The assay was immunoSEQ multiplex PCR, and TCRdb's table has in-frame clones only and misses some. The profile shows around 110,000 clones, approximately 90% of them singletons. The input for sequencing was peripheral blood, taken 28 days after the second AZD1222 dose. Receptor source: an adult who received the AZD1222 COVID-19 vaccine. The CDR3 runs from the conserved cysteine through the conserved F or W. The order of the fields is J gene, clone size, V gene, D gene, CDR3 protein, CDR3 DNA. The D gene is left open where the match is weak. Clone size is stated in some rows and not others, as once, few, many or a class when expanded.

TRBJ2-6,.,TRBV9,TRBD1,CASSVGQGRSGANVLTF,TGTGCCAGCAGCGTAGGACAGGGTCGCTCTGGGGCCAACGTCCTGACTTTC
TRBJ2-2,few,TRBV6-4,.,CASSDKGTGELFF,TGTGCCAGCAGTGACAAGGGGACAGGGGAGCTGTTTTTT
TRBJ2-7,.,TRBV7-2,TRBD1,CASSRDRGYDYEQYF,TGTGCCAGCAGCAGGGACAGGGGTTACGACTACGAGCAGTACTTC
TRBJ1-5,.,TRBV19,TRBD1,CASSKDREVTQPQHF,TGTGCCAGTAGTAAAGACAGGGAAGTAACTCAGCCCCAGCATTTT
TRBJ1-5,once,TRBV19,.,CASGQPQHF,TGTGCCAGCGGTCAGCCCCAGCATTTT
TRBJ2-7,.,TRBV19,.,CASSNQGTPYEQYF,TGTGCCAGTAGTAACCAGGGGACCCCCTACGAGCAGTACTTC
TRBJ2-2,.,TRBV10-3,TRBD1,CAITKDRGNTGELFF,TGTGCCATCACTAAGGACAGGGGGAACACCGGGGAGCTGTTTTTT
TRBJ2-1,.,TRBV28,.,CASSLLPGYTEQFF,TGTGCCAGCAGTTTACTTCCAGGGTATACTGAGCAGTTCTTC
TRBJ2-2,.,TRBV19,.,CASKEAMGTGELFF,TGTGCCAGTAAGGAGGCTATGGGCACCGGGGAGCTGTTTTTT
TRBJ1-1,.,TRBV6-5,.,CASSYRVGMTTEAFF,TGTGCCAGCAGTTACAGGGTAGGGATGACCACTGAAGCTTTCTTT
TRBJ2-1,.,TRBV10-1,TRBD1,CASSGTGQGNRNEQFF,TGCGCCAGCAGTGGGACGGGACAGGGAAATAGAAATGAGCAGTTCTTC
TRBJ2-7,.,TRBV10-2,TRBD2,CASGTSGGPEVYF,TGCGCCAGCGGGACTAGCGGGGGTCCTGAGGTGTACTTC
TRBJ1-1,.,TRBV7-2,.,CASSSQLDRTAEAFF,TGTGCCAGCAGCTCCCAGCTTGACAGGACGGCTGAAGCTTTCTTT
TRBJ1-3,.,TRBV28,.,CASSFGDRNTIYF,TGTGCCAGCAGTTTTGGGGATAGGAACACCATATATTTT
TRBJ1-1,.,TRBV5-4,.,CAGSFGADDMNTEAFF,.
TRBJ1-1,.,TRBV7-3,TRBD1,CASSPGGNTEAFF,TGTGCCAGCAGCCCAGGGGGGAACACTGAAGCTTTCTTT
TRBJ2-7,few,TRBV5-5,TRBD2,CASEVSGRASEEQYF,TGTGCCAGCGAGGTCAGCGGGAGGGCGTCTGAGGAGCAGTACTTC